The 24 T cell receptor beta chains in this list originate from one sample, sequenced in a study of T cell responses to AZD1222 COVID-19 vaccine (dated by TCRdb to the early 2020s). Read against the paper, the sample's time point label means: about 28 days (+/-7) after the second vaccine dose. Library preparation employed the immunoSEQ multiplex PCR assay. The immuneACCESS repertoire file appears here via TCRdb, limited to in-frame rearrangements. These files lack a portion of the clones; in checked studies, under half of the deficit traces to unresolved V genes, and the cause of the others is not known. The sample includes some 150,000 clones, with 87% observed a single time. Just over 9% of the sample goes to the ten largest clones. Specimen: peripheral blood, collected 28 days after the second AZD1222 dose. The source of these receptors is an adult who received the AZD1222 COVID-19 vaccine.

The chain is built from TRBV21-1 and TRBJ1-6. TRBV21-1 is designated a pseudogene. This CDR3 is 17 amino acids long. CDR3 residues: CASSKVGAAAYNSPLHF. The CDR3 DNA sequence: TGTGCCAGCAGCAAGGTGGGAGCGGCAGCCTATAATTCACCCCTCCACTTT.

The chain links TRBV24-1 to TRBJ2-5; D possibly matches TRBD1 or TRBD2 (6 bases each). The CDR3 spans 15 residues. V was pared by 0 bases and J by 5 bases, with 12 bases between. The germline CDR1 and CDR2 sequences are KGHDR and SFDVKD. The CDR3 DNA follows: TGTGCCACCAGTGATTTGGGGGGGCCCACGGAGACCCAGTACTTC. This gives the protein CATSDLGGPTETQYF.

The rearrangement joins TRBV27 to TRBJ1-5, with 8 bases that match TRBD1. CDR3 size: 16 residues. Germline CDR1 is MNHEY and CDR2 is SMNVEV (reference sequence). Trimming took 6 bases from V and 6 from J; bases not matched to a gene: 13. The CDR3 DNA reads as TGTGCCAGCAGGGAGGGGGGGACAGGTGTTAGTCAGCCCCAGCATTTT. This gives the protein CASREGGTGVSQPQHF.

This clone occurred once. V gene TRBV3-1 (or the pseudogene TRBV3-2) combines with J gene TRBJ2-5; 11 nucleotides match TRBD2. Germline CDR1 is LGHDT and CDR2 is YNNKEL (reference sequence). The CDR3 is 15 amino acids. The trim removed 6 bases at V and 5 bases at J, leaving 8 bases unmatched. CDR3: CASRELAGGPETQYF. Written as DNA, the CDR3 is TGTGCCAGCAGAGAATTAGCGGGAGGGCCGGAGACCCAGTACTTC.

Only a few counts were recorded for this clone. The V and J genes are TRBV18 and TRBJ1-6; D may be TRBD1 (5 bases). The CDR3 covers 14 residues. In germline, CDR1 is KGHSH, CDR2 LQKENI. The germline V and J ends were trimmed by 2 bases and 11 bases, with 13 bases remaining between them. CDR3 nucleotide sequence: TGTGCCAGCTCACCATCTGGGCAGGGAACACCCCTCCACTTT. Translation: CASSPSGQGTPLHF.

J is TRBJ1-2 and V is TRBV6-5; weak D call: TRBD1 (6 bases). The germline V and J ends were trimmed by 6 bases and 5 bases, with 13 bases remaining between them. The CDR3 covers 13 residues. The V gene's germline CDR1 is MNHEY and CDR2 SVGAGI. The CDR3 region is CASSKGGSYGYTF. The CDR3 bases are TGTGCCAGCAGCAAGGGGGGGTCTTATGGCTACACCTTC.

The chain recombines TRBV20-1 with TRBJ2-7; a weak D match, TRBD2 (6 bases). Germline loops: CDR1 DFQATT, CDR2 SNEGSKA (reference sequence). V was clipped by 3 bases and J by 4 bases, with 16 bases between them. The CDR3 is 14 residues long. This chain's CDR3 is CSASSSGQMYEQYF. The CDR3 nucleotides are TGCAGTGCTAGTTCCAGCGGGCAGATGTACGAGCAGTACTTC.

The chain couples TRBV27 to TRBJ1-1; D is perhaps TRBD1 (5 bases). Germline V lookup: CDR1 MNHEY, CDR2 SMNVEV (reference sequence). This CDR3 has 17 residues. Deletions cut 8 bases from V and 2 bases from J, with 24 bases between. This CDR3 is CASPGGGGPTRNTEAFF. The CDR3 DNA follows: TGTGCCAGCCCTGGCGGGGGGGGACCGACGAGAAACACTGAAGCTTTCTTT.

V gene TRBV19 combines with J gene TRBJ1-3, with D hard to call. The ends were cut back, 5 bases at V and 4 bases at J, with 9 bases in the middle. CDR1 and CDR2 (germline): LNHDA, SQIVND (reference sequence). The CDR3 is 13 residues long. CDR3 sequence: CASSGMRGNTIYF. The CDR3 bases are TGTGCCAGTAGTGGAATGAGAGGAAACACCATATATTTT.

J is TRBJ1-3 and V is TRBV10-3; no reliable D call. Germline lookup yields CDR1 ENHRY and CDR2 SYGVKD. V lost 2 bases and J lost 2, with 4 bases in between. The CDR3 loop spans 13 amino acids. CDR3 sequence: CAISEGTGNTIYF. In DNA form, the CDR3 reads TGTGCCATCAGTGAGGGGACTGGAAACACCATATATTTT.

This clone is a singleton in its sample. The rearrangement links TRBV6-2 or TRBV6-3 to TRBJ2-7; 8 bases fit TRBD2. V lost 5 bases and J lost 3; bases outside the gene matches: 0. CDR1 and CDR2 from the germline V gene are MNHEY and SVGEGT. The CDR3 length is 12 residues. CDR3 region: CASSGTSYEQYF. The CDR3 DNA sequence: TGTGCCAGCAGTGGGACTAGCTACGAGCAGTACTTC.

This chain connects TRBV2 to TRBJ1-1; D is uncertain. Per germline, CDR1 SNHLY and CDR2 FYNNEI. Trimming shortened V by 4 bases and J by 1 base, and 10 bases separated the two germline ends. This CDR3 is 14 amino acids long. The CDR3 DNA sequence: TGTGCCAGCAGTGGACCCCAAAGGAACACTGAAGCTTTCTTT. Translated, it gives CASSGPQRNTEAFF.

The chain carries TRBV2 and TRBJ2-5; D might be TRBD2 (6 bases). The CDR3 extends over 13 amino acids. The V and J ends lost 5 bases and 2 bases respectively, with 9 bases between them. Germline-derived CDR1 and CDR2 are SNHLY and FYNNEI. The CDR3 region has the DNA TGTGCCAGCAGTACGGGACTTCAAGAGACCCAGTACTTC. Its translation: CASSTGLQETQYF.

The chain combines TRBV18 with TRBJ2-2; D is ambiguous. Germline loops: CDR1 KGHSH, CDR2 LQKENI. Trimming took 1 base from V and 2 from J, leaving 11 bases between them. CDR3 length: 16 amino acids. The CDR3 is CASSPLQMGNTGELFF. CDR3 sequence (DNA): TGTGCCAGCTCACCACTACAGATGGGAAACACCGGGGAGCTGTTTTTT.

The chain carries TRBV5-6 and TRBJ1-5; no clear D gene. CDR1 and CDR2 (germline): SGHDT, YYEEEE. The V gene lost 1 base and the J gene lost 2 bases, with 10 bases spanning the gap. The CDR3 runs 15 residues. The CDR3, as DNA: TGTGCCAGCAGCTTGTATGGAACCGGCAATCAGCCCCAGCATTTT. Amino acids: CASSLYGTGNQPQHF.

The chain has TRBV6-5 and TRBJ2-1, with 9 bases identical to TRBD2. Germline CDR1 is MNHEY and CDR2 is SVGAGI. V dropped 6 bases and J dropped 5; count of bases not matched to a gene: 8. CDR3 size: 15 residues. The CDR3 DNA sequence: TGTGCCAGCAGCCCCGGGACTAGCTTCCACAATGAGCAGTTCTTC. Protein: CASSPGTSFHNEQFF.

With respect to this clone: This specimen includes other DNA sequences encoding the same CDR3. The V gene is TRBV5-4, the J gene TRBJ2-3; TRBD1 might be the D (5 bases). The V end was cut by 0 bases, the J end by 3 bases, with 11 bases between. Germline CDR1 and CDR2: SGHNT and YYREEE (reference sequence). The CDR3 totals 15 residues. CDR3 amino acids: CASSLEGVRTDTQYF. CDR3 nucleotide sequence: TGTGCCAGCAGCTTGGAAGGGGTTAGGACAGATACGCAGTATTTT. The whole variable domain, filled in from reference TRBV5-4 and TRBJ2-3, reads ETGVTQSPTHLIKTRGQQVTLRCSSQSGHNTVSWYQQALGQGPQFIFQYYREEENGRGNFPPRFSGLQFPNYSSELNVNALELDDSALYLCASSLEGVRTDTQYFGPGTRLTVL.

The V and J genes are TRBV7-8 and TRBJ2-1, with D perhaps TRBD1 (6 bases). Germline V gives CDR1 SGHVS, CDR2 FQNEAQ. The CDR3 has 15 residues. The V gene lost 5 bases and the J gene lost 10 bases, with 21 bases spanning the gap. The CDR3 here is CASSLEGGPLREQFF. In nucleotides, the CDR3 is TGTGCCAGCAGCCTAGAAGGGGGACCCCTTAGAGAGCAGTTCTTC.

The chain joins TRBV11-2 to TRBJ1-3; D gene ambiguous. The V end lost 5 bases, the J end lost 2 bases, and 16 bases lay between the germline ends. The CDR3 length is 16 residues. CDR1 SGHAT and CDR2 FQNNGV come from the germline V gene. The CDR3 nucleotides are TGTGCCAGCAGCCTTCACATTCAAGGTGCTGGAAACACCATATATTTT. It translates to CASSLHIQGAGNTIYF.

The count of this clone is one. This chain joins TRBV3-1 (or the pseudogene TRBV3-2) and TRBJ2-1, with 7 bases that match TRBD2. Germline V lookup: CDR1 LGHDT, CDR2 YNNKEL (reference sequence). The CDR3 is made up of 16 amino acids. V was pared by 5 bases and J by 7 bases, with 14 bases of the junction left unmatched. Here the CDR3 DNA reads TGTGCCAGCAGCGAAGCTCTAGGCGGGGGACTTAATGAGCAGTTCTTC. Its translation is CASSEALGGGLNEQFF.

CDR3 in amino acids: CASSLLPGDSYNEQFF. CDR3 sequence (DNA): TGTGCCAGCAGCCTTCTCCCAGGGGACTCCTACAATGAGCAGTTCTTC. This chain links TRBV14 with TRBJ2-1; weak D call: TRBD1 (6 bases). In germline, CDR1 is SGHDN, CDR2 FVKESK. V lost 4 bases and J lost 0, with 13 bases in between. This CDR3 has 16 residues.

This clone was seen just once. The CDR3 protein is CASSILADSSYEQYF. CDR3 nucleotide sequence: TGTGCCAGCAGCATCCTAGCGGATAGCTCCTACGAGCAGTACTTC. This chain uses TRBV7-6 with TRBJ2-7; TRBD2 matches at 7 bases. The CDR3 covers 15 residues. Germline CDR1 and CDR2: SGHVS and FNYEAQ. The V segment lost 5 bases and the J segment 0 bases; nucleotides outside the gene matches: 7.

The V call is TRBV7-8, the J call TRBJ2-3; tentatively, D is TRBD2 (6 bases). The V end was cut by 3 bases, the J end by 2 bases, with 9 bases between. Germline V gives CDR1 SGHVS, CDR2 FQNEAQ. The CDR3 is 14 residues long. The CDR3 spells CASSLGTFTDTQYF. CDR3 nucleotide sequence: TGTGCCAGCAGCTTGGGGACTTTCACAGATACGCAGTATTTT.

This chain joins TRBV6-1 and TRBJ1-2; no definite D call. Germline V gene data show CDR1 as MNHNS and CDR2 as SASEGT. The CDR3 is 15 residues long. V lost 2 bases and J lost 4, with 14 bases in between. CDR3 nucleotides: TGTGCCAGCAGTGAAAGAGAACGTCTTGGCTATGGCTACACCTTC. Translating it yields CASSERERLGYGYTF.